This T cell receptor (beta chain) was recovered during a study of T cells expressing NK-cell markers. Study context: HCMV seropositivity marked most of the eight sequenced donors; one was seronegative.

This CDR3 is 16 amino acids long. Germline V gene sequence: CDR1 SGHVS, CDR2 FNYEAQ. TCRdb reprocessed the 5' RACE reads, with one entry per CDR3 protein and no DNA. This table holds about 440,000 distinct CDR3 sequences. This TCR derives from a woman between 18 and 70 years old in good health. The chain couples TRBV7-6 to TRBJ2-5; lacking DNA, the TRBD1 call made by TCRdb goes unchecked. Source material: blood T cells: a sorted CD56 or NKG2C T cell subset, CD4+ or CD8+ T cells, or bulk PBMC T cells (not recorded which). The CDR3 protein is CASSLVGGQGKETQYF. The full variable domain, completed using reference TRBV7-6 and TRBJ2-5, is GAGVSQSPRYKVTKRGQDVALRCDPISGHVSLYWYRQALGQGPEFLTYFNYEAQQDKSGLPNDRFSAERPEGSISTLTIQRTEQRDSAMYRCASSLVGGQGKETQYFGPGTRLLVL.